The 11 T cell receptor beta chains listed next were all sequenced from one sample in a study of OX40 agonist ivuxolimab in advanced cancers. Only in-frame clones appear in the TCRdb table, and some are missing; sequencing was by immunoSEQ multiplex PCR. The repertoire holds 90,000 to 100,000 clones, with 85% to 90% as singletons. The source material was CD4+ or CD8+ T cells sorted from blood, sampled in a trial of the OX40 agonist ivuxolimab. These receptors were collected from an adult with an advanced solid tumor such as melanoma, head and neck, liver or kidney cancer.

The chain carries TRBV6-5 and TRBJ2-7; possibly TRBD1 or TRBD2 for D (6 bases each). This CDR3 has 14 amino acids. V lost 2 bases and J lost 7, with 15 bases in between. The V gene's germline CDR1 is MNHEY and CDR2 SVGAGI. The CDR3 DNA sequence: TGTGCCAGCAGTTACGTCCCGGGGGCGGGTGAGCAGTACTTC. Its protein is CASSYVPGAGEQYF.

The rearrangement uses TRBV10-3 and TRBJ2-1; TRBD2 matches at 8 bases. CDR1 and CDR2 (germline): ENHRY, SYGVKD. The CDR3 covers 17 residues. The J segment lost 2 bases and the V segment lost 0 bases, leaving 6 bases of the junction unmatched. CDR3 DNA: TGTGCCATCAGTGAGTCGAAGGTAGCGGGACCCTACAATGAGCAGTTCTTC. It yields the protein CAISESKVAGPYNEQFF.

The gene calls are TRBV27 and TRBJ1-5; 7 bases match TRBD1. CDR3 length equals 13 residues. Germline V gene data show CDR1 as MNHEY and CDR2 as SMNVEV (reference sequence). Trimming at V came to 5 bases and at J to 6 bases, leaving 4 bases not matched to a gene. The chain's CDR3 is CASSIDRVQPQHF. The CDR3 bases are TGTGCCAGCAGTATAGACAGGGTTCAGCCCCAGCATTTT.

The chain carries TRBV6-5 and TRBJ2-2, with unresolved D. The germline V gene has CDR1 MNHEY and CDR2 SVGAGI. V shed 4 bases and J shed 5 bases, with 11 bases lying between them. There are 14 residues in the CDR3. DNA of the CDR3: TGTGCCAGCAGTTTCTCACCCGGAACCGGGGAGCTGTTTTTT. Encoded protein: CASSFSPGTGELFF.

The V and J genes are TRBV2 and TRBJ2-5; D is possibly TRBD1 (6 bases). V lost 6 bases and J lost 2, with 13 bases in between. The CDR3 runs to 14 residues. Per the germline V gene, CDR1 is SNHLY and CDR2 is FYNNEI. The CDR3 DNA sequence: TGTGCCAGCAGATCCAGACAGGTGCAAGAGACCCAGTACTTC. Residues: CASRSRQVQETQYF.

This clone appeared a few times. The chain links TRBV7-8 to TRBJ2-1; the match to TRBD2 covers 8 bases. The CDR3 is 16 amino acids. Losses at the gene ends were 5 bases for V and 10 bases for J; bases not matched to a gene: 16. Germline V gene lookup returns CDR1 SGHVS and CDR2 FQNEAQ. This CDR3 is CASSPLPGGSMGEQFF. The CDR3 coding sequence is TGTGCCAGCAGCCCTCTCCCGGGGGGGAGCATGGGGGAGCAGTTCTTC.

V usage is TRBV25-1 and J usage is TRBJ1-3; a weak D match, TRBD1 (6 bases). Trimming left V 3 bases short and J 0 bases short, with 12 bases between. Germline V gene lookup returns CDR1 MGHDK and CDR2 SYGVNS. CDR3 length: 16 residues. The CDR3 DNA reads TGTGCCAGCAGTGATCACGGACAGCACTCTGGAAACACCATATATTTT. Amino acid sequence: CASSDHGQHSGNTIYF. The full variable domain, with the rest looked up from reference TRBV25-1 and TRBJ1-3, is EADIYQTPRYLVIGTGKKITLECSQTMGHDKMYWYQQDPGMELHLIHYSYGVNSTEKGDLSSESTVSRIRTEHFPLTLESARPSHTSQYLCASSDHGQHSGNTIYFGEGSWLTVV.

The chain couples TRBV29-1 to TRBJ1-1; D might be TRBD1 (5 bases). Looked up from germline, CDR1 is SQVTM and CDR2 is ANQGSEA. V lost 3 bases and J lost 0, with 8 bases in between. The CDR3 is 13 amino acids. CDR3 residues: CSVDQGLNTEAFF. CDR3 DNA sequence: TGCAGCGTTGATCAGGGCCTGAACACTGAAGCTTTCTTT.

The rearrangement joins TRBV5-1 to TRBJ2-3; D may correspond to TRBD1 or TRBD2 (5 bases each). Trimming cost V 0 bases and J 4 bases, with 12 bases left between them. Germline V lookup: CDR1 SGHRS, CDR2 YFSETQ. The CDR3 extends over 15 amino acids. CDR3 bases: TGCGCCAGCAGCTTGGCTGGGGGAATCGCAGATACGCAGTATTTT. Translating gives CASSLAGGIADTQYF. The full variable domain, in which reference TRBV5-1 and TRBJ2-3 provide the parts outside the CDR3, is KAGVTQTPRYLIKTRGQQVTLSCSPISGHRSVSWYQQTPGQGLQFLFEYFSETQRNKGNFPGRFSGRQFSNSRSEMNVSTLELGDSALYLCASSLAGGIADTQYFGPGTRLTVL.

This chain links TRBV28 with TRBJ2-7; tentative D call: TRBD1 (6 bases). The CDR3 loop spans 13 amino acids. Germline V lookup: CDR1 MDHEN, CDR2 SYDVKM. Trimming took 6 bases from V and 5 from J, leaving 14 bases between them. This CDR3 reads CASRLPGQHEQYF. The CDR3, as DNA: TGTGCCAGCAGACTACCGGGACAACACGAGCAGTACTTC. Drawing the rest from reference TRBV28 and TRBJ2-7, the complete variable domain is DVKVTQSSRYLVKRTGEKVFLECVQDMDHENMFWYRQDPGLGLRLIYFSYDVKMKEKGDIPEGYSVSREKKERFSLILESASTNQTSMYLCASRLPGQHEQYFGPGTRLTVT.

The V call is TRBV4-2, the J call TRBJ2-3, with D possibly called TRBD1 or TRBD2 (6 bases each). The V end lost 0 bases, the J end lost 1 base, and 17 bases lay between the germline ends. CDR1 and CDR2 from the germline V gene are LGHNA and YNFKEQ. This CDR3 is 18 amino acids long. CDR3: CASSQDQRSRGGTDTQYF. The DNA of the CDR3 is TGTGCCAGCAGCCAAGATCAGAGGTCGAGGGGGGGCACAGATACGCAGTATTTT.